This TCR beta chain was observed in a study of blood T cell repertoires in COVID-19. About the research overall: Spain, Italy and the United States supplied samples that represented acute and convalescent COVID-19.

In the original processing: Reference gene primer amplification in the assay estimated nucleated cell counts. TCRdb's table, derived via immunoSEQ multiplex PCR, lists solely in-frame clones and lacks some. V and J calls and clone size are copied from that table; D and trimming were computed from the DNA. The sample has around 140,000 clones, approximately 85% seen once. The length of the CDR3 is 15 residues. V was cut by 3 bases and J by 1 base, with 10 bases left in between. Germline CDR1 is SEHNR and CDR2 is FQNEAQ (reference sequence). Material: PBMCs or T cells enriched from blood (not recorded which). The sequence was obtained from a woman in her 50s with acute COVID-19. J is TRBJ1-5 and V is TRBV7-9; possibly TRBD1 for D (5 bases). The CDR3 here is CASSFGGDSNQPQHF. CDR3 in DNA: TGTGCCAGCAGCTTCGGGGGGGACAGCAATCAGCCCCAGCATTTT.